The 25 T cell receptor beta chains reported below all come from one sample, sequenced in a study of T cell responses to AZD1222 COVID-19 vaccine. Assay: immunoSEQ multiplex PCR; the TCRdb copy retains only in-frame clones and omits some. The data contain 40,000 to 65,000 clones, approximately 84% of them singletons. Sample: peripheral blood, taken on day 0 of AZD1222 vaccination. The receptors were gathered from an adult in good health.

This chain joins TRBV29-1 and TRBJ2-5; 7 bases fit TRBD1. V shed 6 bases, J shed 3 bases, and the junction held 7 bases outside the gene matches. CDR3 length: 13 amino acids. Germline loops: CDR1 SQVTM, CDR2 ANQGSEA. CDR3 in DNA: TGCAGCGTCCGGACCGGGACAGAAGAGACCCAGTACTTC. Residues: CSVRTGTEETQYF.

The rearrangement uses TRBV24-1 and TRBJ1-3; 9 positions agree with TRBD1. There are 18 residues in the CDR3. From germline, CDR1 is KGHDR and CDR2 SFDVKD. V shed 3 bases, J shed 2 bases, and the junction held 10 bases outside the gene matches. CDR3 in DNA: TGTGCCACCAGTGATGGGGGGGGACAGGGAGGCCCTGGAAACACCATATATTTT. As protein: CATSDGGGQGGPGNTIYF.

The gene calls are TRBV11-2 and TRBJ1-2, with a weak D call TRBD1 (5 bases). The germline V and J ends were trimmed by 7 bases and 1 base, with 13 bases remaining between them. Germline V gene lookup returns CDR1 SGHAT and CDR2 FQNNGV. The CDR3 covers 14 residues. The DNA of the CDR3 is TGTGCCAGCACCCCGACAGCAAGTAACTATGGCTACACCTTC. It codes for CASTPTASNYGYTF.

Written as DNA, the CDR3 is TGTGCTAGTGGTTTGGTCGCCGGGACGGATAACACCGGGGAGCTGTTTTTT. This sequence encodes CASGLVAGTDNTGELFF. This rearrangement joins TRBV12-5 to TRBJ2-2; D assignment may be TRBD1 or TRBD2 (5 bases each). Germline CDR1 reads LGHNT; CDR2 reads FRNRAP. Trimming removed 0 bases from V and 2 bases from J, with 13 bases in between. The CDR3 sequence is 17 residues long.

This clone was detected only a few times. The CDR3 loop is CASSGTLHSPLHF. The DNA of the CDR3 is TGTGCCAGCAGTGGGACACTACATTCACCCCTCCACTTT. V and J are TRBV12-3 or TRBV12-4 and TRBJ1-6; tentatively, D is TRBD1 (6 bases). Trimming pared 5 bases from V and 8 bases from J, leaving 10 bases between. The CDR3 covers 13 residues.

V and J are TRBV7-2 and TRBJ1-1; 9 nucleotides line up with TRBD1. CDR1 and CDR2 (germline): SGHTA, FQGNSA. The V gene end was trimmed by 5 bases and the J gene end by 6 bases; junction bases not matched to a gene: 10. This CDR3 comprises 15 residues. CDR3 loop: CASSATGGAVSEAFF. CDR3 nucleotide sequence: TGTGCCAGCAGCGCTACAGGGGGCGCCGTATCTGAAGCTTTCTTT.

This chain links TRBV6-4 with TRBJ1-1, with D unclear. From germline, CDR1 is MRHNA and CDR2 SNTAGT. V was clipped by 0 bases and J by 2 bases, with 4 bases between them. CDR3 length: 13 residues. The CDR3 reads CASSDSDNTEAFF. Written as DNA, the CDR3 is TGTGCCAGCAGTGACTCGGACAACACTGAAGCTTTCTTT.

Written as DNA, the CDR3 is TGTGCCAGCACCGCTCCGAACACCGGGGAGCTGTTTTTT. This encodes CASTAPNTGELFF. The chain combines TRBV14 with TRBJ2-2; D gene uncertain. The germline V gene has CDR1 SGHDN and CDR2 FVKESK. V shed 7 bases and J shed 0 bases, with 6 bases lying between them. The CDR3 has 13 amino acids.

The chain has TRBV7-9 and TRBJ2-3; TRBD2 might be the D (5 bases). The CDR3 is 14 amino acids. Trimming removed 5 bases from V and 3 bases from J, with 12 bases in between. Germline values: CDR1 SEHNR, CDR2 FQNEAQ (reference sequence). CDR3 in amino acids: CASSRELGTDTQYF. DNA for the CDR3: TGTGCCAGCAGCCGAGAACTAGGAACAGATACGCAGTATTTT.

The chain links TRBV5-4 to TRBJ2-7, with D possibly TRBD1 on 6 matching bases. Trimming shortened V by 9 bases and J by 0 bases, and 13 bases separated the two germline ends. CDR1 SGHNT and CDR2 YYREEE come from the germline V gene (reference sequence). The CDR3 is made up of 13 amino acids. The CDR3 protein is CAIARGGSYEQYF. CDR3 sequence (DNA): TGTGCCATCGCAAGAGGGGGCTCCTACGAGCAGTACTTC. Looking up the rest from reference TRBV5-4 and TRBJ2-7 gives the full variable domain: ETGVTQSPTHLIKTRGQQVTLRCSSQSGHNTVSWYQQALGQGPQFIFQYYREEENGRGNFPPRFSGLQFPNYSSELNVNALELDDSALYLCAIARGGSYEQYFGPGTRLTVT.

J is TRBJ1-1 and V is TRBV4-2; D uncertain. This CDR3 has 15 residues. Germline V lookup: CDR1 LGHNA, CDR2 YNFKEQ. V lost 0 bases to trimming and J lost 6 bases, with 14 bases between them. CDR3 protein: CASSQDLLGLSEAFF. The CDR3 nucleotides are TGTGCCAGCAGCCAAGATCTATTAGGGTTGTCTGAAGCTTTCTTT.

This chain links TRBV30 with TRBJ1-4; possible D gene TRBD1, 6 bases. The CDR3 totals 13 residues. Germline CDR1 GTSNPN, CDR2 SVGIG (reference sequence). The chain's CDR3 is CAYNRGLGEKLFF. DNA of the CDR3: TGTGCGTACAACCGGGGGCTAGGGGAAAAACTGTTTTTT.

This rearrangement joins TRBV6-1 to TRBJ2-7; TRBD1 matches 8 bases. Germline assignment: CDR1 MNHNS and CDR2 SASEGT. The CDR3 spans 19 residues. V dropped 2 bases and J dropped 5; count of bases not matched to a gene: 20. The CDR3 DNA follows: TGTGCCAGCAGTGAAATGGGGATTGGGGTGACAGGGGTAATGCACGAGCAGTACTTC. It translates to CASSEMGIGVTGVMHEQYF.

This chain joins TRBV7-9 and TRBJ2-2; 8 bases fit TRBD2. The germline V gene encodes CDR1 SEHNR and CDR2 FQNEAQ (reference sequence). V lost 5 bases, J lost 0 bases, and 2 bases stayed unmatched. The CDR3 totals 15 residues. The DNA of the CDR3 is TGTGCCAGCAGCCTTAGCGGGGCGAACACCGGGGAGCTGTTTTTT. Translation: CASSLSGANTGELFF.

This clone was counted once. V and J are TRBV7-2 and TRBJ1-5, with 7 bases matching TRBD1. The germline CDR1 and CDR2 sequences are SGHTA and FQGNSA. The length of the CDR3 is 14 residues. V dropped 9 bases and J dropped 2; count of bases not matched to a gene: 7. CDR3 in amino acids: CASQTGTGNQPQHF. The CDR3 DNA reads TGTGCCAGTCAGACAGGGACAGGCAATCAGCCCCAGCATTTT.

The V gene is TRBV6-2 or TRBV6-3, the J gene TRBJ2-1; 8 nucleotides line up with TRBD2. This CDR3 contains 14 residues. J gave up 7 bases and V 6 bases, and 8 bases lay outside the gene matches. Germline V gene sequence: CDR1 MNHEY, CDR2 SVGEGT. CDR3 loop: CASSVSGTGNEQFF. The DNA of the CDR3 is TGTGCCAGCAGCGTTAGCGGGACCGGGAATGAGCAGTTCTTC.

The rearrangement links TRBV6-1 to TRBJ2-1; TRBD2 matches 11 bases. The CDR3 length is 15 residues. V gave up 3 bases and J gave up 7 bases; unmatched junction bases: 5. Looked up from germline, CDR1 is MNHNS and CDR2 is SASEGT. As DNA, the CDR3 is TGTGCCAGCAGTGATAGCGGGAGGGCCAAAAATGAGCAGTTCTTC. This encodes CASSDSGRAKNEQFF.

This CDR3 is CASSQDSTTVNTIYF. CDR3 coding DNA: TGCGCCAGCAGCCAAGATAGTACGACTGTAAACACCATATATTTT. The chain links TRBV4-1 to TRBJ1-3; D gene unclear. Germline CDR1 MGHRA, CDR2 YSYEKL. The CDR3 consists of 15 residues. Trimming shortened V by 0 bases and J by 6 bases, and 12 bases separated the two germline ends.

The J gene is TRBJ1-2, the V gene TRBV14; D gene ambiguous. Trimming stripped 2 bases from V and 0 bases from J, with 10 bases between. Germline values: CDR1 SGHDN, CDR2 FVKESK. The CDR3 has 15 residues. The CDR3 sequence is CASSQHQASNYGYTF. DNA for the CDR3: TGTGCCAGCAGCCAACACCAGGCCTCTAACTATGGCTACACCTTC.

The V gene is TRBV7-8, the J gene TRBJ1-5; no clear D gene. V lost 5 bases, J lost 0 bases, and 14 bases lay in between. In germline, CDR1 is SGHVS, CDR2 FQNEAQ. The CDR3 sequence is 16 residues long. For the CDR3, the DNA is TGTGCCAGCAGCCCACGTGGGGTTTATAGCAATCAGCCCCAGCATTTT. It yields the protein CASSPRGVYSNQPQHF.

This clone was picked up a small number of times. The chain has TRBV7-8 and TRBJ2-5, with 8 bases identical to TRBD1. The V and J ends lost 4 bases and 3 bases, in that order; junction bases with no gene match: 13. The CDR3 is made up of 17 amino acids. CDR1 is SGHVS, CDR2 FQNEAQ, per germline. The CDR3 coding sequence is TGTGCCAGCAGCTCAGGCGAGACAGGGGTGAGAAAAGAGACCCAGTACTTC. It encodes CASSSGETGVRKETQYF.

V usage is TRBV19 and J usage is TRBJ1-4, with unresolved D. V lost 3 bases to trimming and J lost 3 bases, with 14 bases between them. There are 16 residues in the CDR3. Germline loops: CDR1 LNHDA, CDR2 SQIVND (reference sequence). The CDR3: CASSIGGGYSNEKLFF. The CDR3 bases are TGTGCCAGTAGTATTGGAGGAGGGTACTCTAATGAAAAACTGTTTTTT.

The chain joins TRBV25-1 to TRBJ1-5, with D perhaps TRBD1 (6 bases). Trimming took off 6 bases at V and 3 bases at J, with 12 bases between the two ends. The CDR3 length is 14 residues. Looked up from germline, CDR1 is MGHDK and CDR2 is SYGVNS. The chain's CDR3 is CASSLTGSNQPQHF. The CDR3 DNA reads as TGTGCCAGCAGCCTTACAGGGTCCAATCAGCCCCAGCATTTT.

V gene TRBV11-2 combines with J gene TRBJ1-6; D remains unclear. Trimming took 2 bases from V and 9 from J, leaving 8 bases between them. Germline assignment: CDR1 SGHAT and CDR2 FQNNGV. The CDR3 is made up of 13 amino acids. The CDR3 is CASSLTEGSPLHF. The CDR3 DNA reads TGTGCCAGCAGCTTAACAGAGGGTTCACCCCTCCACTTT.

The chain joins TRBV4-1 to TRBJ2-4; a weak D match, TRBD1 (6 bases). The CDR3 totals 16 residues. The germline V gene encodes CDR1 MGHRA and CDR2 YSYEKL. V dropped 2 bases and J dropped 3 bases, with 14 bases sitting between them. CDR3 in amino acids: CASSQPGVGGKNIQYF. CDR3 coding DNA: TGCGCCAGCAGCCAACCTGGAGTAGGGGGCAAAAACATTCAGTACTTC.